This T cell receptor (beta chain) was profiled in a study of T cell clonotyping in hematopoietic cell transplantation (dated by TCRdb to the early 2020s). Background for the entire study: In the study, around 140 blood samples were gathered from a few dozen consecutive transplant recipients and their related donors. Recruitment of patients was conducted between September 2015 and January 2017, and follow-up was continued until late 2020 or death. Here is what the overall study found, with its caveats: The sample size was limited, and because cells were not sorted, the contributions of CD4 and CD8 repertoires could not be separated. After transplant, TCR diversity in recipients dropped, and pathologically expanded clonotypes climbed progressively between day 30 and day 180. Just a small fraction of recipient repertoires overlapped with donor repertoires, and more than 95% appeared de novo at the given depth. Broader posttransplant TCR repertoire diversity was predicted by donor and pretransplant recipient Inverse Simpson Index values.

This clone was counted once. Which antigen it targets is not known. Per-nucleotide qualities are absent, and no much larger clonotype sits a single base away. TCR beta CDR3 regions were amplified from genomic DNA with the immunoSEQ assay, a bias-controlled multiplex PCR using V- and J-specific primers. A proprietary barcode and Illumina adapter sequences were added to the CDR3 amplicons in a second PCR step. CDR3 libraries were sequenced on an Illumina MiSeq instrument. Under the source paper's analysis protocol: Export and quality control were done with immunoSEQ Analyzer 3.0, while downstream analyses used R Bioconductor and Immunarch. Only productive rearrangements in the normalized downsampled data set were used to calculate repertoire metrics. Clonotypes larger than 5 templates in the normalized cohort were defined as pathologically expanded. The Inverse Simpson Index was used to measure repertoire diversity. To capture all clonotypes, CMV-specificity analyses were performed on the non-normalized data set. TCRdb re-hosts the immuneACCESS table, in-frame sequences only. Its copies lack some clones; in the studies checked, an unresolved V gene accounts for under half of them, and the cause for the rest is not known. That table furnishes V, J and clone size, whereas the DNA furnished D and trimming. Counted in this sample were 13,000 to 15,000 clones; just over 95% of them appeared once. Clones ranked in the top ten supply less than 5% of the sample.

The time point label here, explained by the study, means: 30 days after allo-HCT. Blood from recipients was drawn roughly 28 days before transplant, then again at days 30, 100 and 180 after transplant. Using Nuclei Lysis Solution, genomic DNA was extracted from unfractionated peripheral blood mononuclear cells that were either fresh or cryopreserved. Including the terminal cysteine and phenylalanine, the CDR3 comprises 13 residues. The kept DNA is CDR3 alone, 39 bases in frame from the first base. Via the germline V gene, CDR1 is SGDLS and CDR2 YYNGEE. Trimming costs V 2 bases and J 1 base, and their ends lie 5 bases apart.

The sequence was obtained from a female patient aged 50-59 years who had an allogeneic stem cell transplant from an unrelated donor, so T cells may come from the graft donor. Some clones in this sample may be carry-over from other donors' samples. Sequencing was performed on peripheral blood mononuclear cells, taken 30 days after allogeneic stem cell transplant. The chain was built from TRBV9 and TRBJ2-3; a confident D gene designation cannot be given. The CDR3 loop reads CASSVLGTDTQYF. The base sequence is TGTGCCAGCAGCGTGCTCGGCACAGATACGCAGTATTTT.